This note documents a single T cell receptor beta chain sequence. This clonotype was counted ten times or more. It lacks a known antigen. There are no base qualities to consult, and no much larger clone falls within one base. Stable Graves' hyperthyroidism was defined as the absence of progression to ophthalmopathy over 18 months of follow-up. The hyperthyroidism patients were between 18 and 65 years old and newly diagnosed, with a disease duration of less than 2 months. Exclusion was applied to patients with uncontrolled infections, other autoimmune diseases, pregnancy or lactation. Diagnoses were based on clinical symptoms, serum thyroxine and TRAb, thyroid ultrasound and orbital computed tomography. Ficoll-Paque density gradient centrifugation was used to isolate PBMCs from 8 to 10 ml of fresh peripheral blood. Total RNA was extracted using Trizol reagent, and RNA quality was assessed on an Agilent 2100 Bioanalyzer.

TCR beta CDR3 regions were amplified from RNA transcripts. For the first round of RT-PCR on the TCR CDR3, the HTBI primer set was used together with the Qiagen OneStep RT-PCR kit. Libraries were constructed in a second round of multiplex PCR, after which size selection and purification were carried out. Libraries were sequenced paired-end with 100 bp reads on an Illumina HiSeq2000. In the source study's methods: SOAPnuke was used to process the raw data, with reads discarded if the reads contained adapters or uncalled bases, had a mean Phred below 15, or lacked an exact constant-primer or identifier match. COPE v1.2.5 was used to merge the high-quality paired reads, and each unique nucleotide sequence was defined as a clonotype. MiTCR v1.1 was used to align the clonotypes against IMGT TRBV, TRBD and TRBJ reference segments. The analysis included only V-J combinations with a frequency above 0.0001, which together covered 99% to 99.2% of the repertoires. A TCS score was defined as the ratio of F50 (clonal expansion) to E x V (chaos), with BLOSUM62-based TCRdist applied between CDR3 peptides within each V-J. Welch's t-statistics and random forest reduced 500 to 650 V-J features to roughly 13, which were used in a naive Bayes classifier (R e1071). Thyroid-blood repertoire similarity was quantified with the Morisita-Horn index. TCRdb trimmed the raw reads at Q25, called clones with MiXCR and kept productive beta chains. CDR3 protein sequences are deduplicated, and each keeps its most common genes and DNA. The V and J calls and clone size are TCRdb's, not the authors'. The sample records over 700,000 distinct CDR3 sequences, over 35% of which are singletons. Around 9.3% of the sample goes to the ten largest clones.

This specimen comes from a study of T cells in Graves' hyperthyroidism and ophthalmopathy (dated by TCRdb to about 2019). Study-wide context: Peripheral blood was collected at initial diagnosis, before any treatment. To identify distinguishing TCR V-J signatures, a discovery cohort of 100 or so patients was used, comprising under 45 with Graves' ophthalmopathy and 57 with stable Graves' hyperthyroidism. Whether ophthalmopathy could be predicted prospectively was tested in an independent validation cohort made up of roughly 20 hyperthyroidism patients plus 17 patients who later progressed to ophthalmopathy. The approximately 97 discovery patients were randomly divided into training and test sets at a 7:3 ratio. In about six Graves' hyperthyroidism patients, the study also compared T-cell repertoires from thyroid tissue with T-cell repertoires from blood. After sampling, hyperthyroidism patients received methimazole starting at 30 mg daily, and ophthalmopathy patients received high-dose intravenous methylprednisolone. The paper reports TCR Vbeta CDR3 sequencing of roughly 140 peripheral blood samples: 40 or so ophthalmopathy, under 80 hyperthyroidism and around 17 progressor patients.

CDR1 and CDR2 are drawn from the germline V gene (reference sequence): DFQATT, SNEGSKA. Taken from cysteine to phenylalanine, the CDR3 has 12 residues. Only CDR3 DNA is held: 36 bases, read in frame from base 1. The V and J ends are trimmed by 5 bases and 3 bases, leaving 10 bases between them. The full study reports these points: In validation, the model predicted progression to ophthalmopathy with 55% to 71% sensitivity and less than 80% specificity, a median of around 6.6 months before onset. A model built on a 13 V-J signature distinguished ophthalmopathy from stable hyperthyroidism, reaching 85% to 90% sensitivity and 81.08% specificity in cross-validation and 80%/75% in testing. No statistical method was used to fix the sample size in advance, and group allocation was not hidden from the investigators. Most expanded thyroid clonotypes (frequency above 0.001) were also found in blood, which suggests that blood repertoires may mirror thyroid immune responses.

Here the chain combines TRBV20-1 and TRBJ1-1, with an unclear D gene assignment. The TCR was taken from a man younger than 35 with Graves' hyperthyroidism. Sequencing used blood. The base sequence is TGCAGTGCTCCTCTTGGCTACACTGAAGCTTTCTTT. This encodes CSAPLGYTEAFF.